Reported below is one TCR beta chain. What it binds is not known. The sample belongs to a study of OX40 agonist ivuxolimab in advanced cancers. Study observations and caveats: On average, a greater number of expanded clones characterised CD8+ T cells relative to CD4+.

The table came from immunoSEQ multiplex PCR; TCRdb's copy has only in-frame clones and leaves some out. The table records 50,000 to 60,000 clones, about 86% of them present only once. Germline CDR1 and CDR2: MNHEY and SVGAGI. With 6 bases removed from V and 5 bases from J, the gap between germline ends came to 12 bases. The CDR3 length is 13 residues. The sequencing used CD4+ or CD8+ T cells sorted from blood, collected in a trial of the OX40 agonist ivuxolimab. This clonotype originated in an adult with an advanced solid tumor such as melanoma, head and neck, liver or kidney cancer. J is TRBJ2-3 and V is TRBV6-5; possibly TRBD2 for D (5 bases). Written as DNA, the CDR3 is TGTGCCAGCAGCGATAGCGTGAAAGATACGCAGTATTTT. Amino acids: CASSDSVKDTQYF.